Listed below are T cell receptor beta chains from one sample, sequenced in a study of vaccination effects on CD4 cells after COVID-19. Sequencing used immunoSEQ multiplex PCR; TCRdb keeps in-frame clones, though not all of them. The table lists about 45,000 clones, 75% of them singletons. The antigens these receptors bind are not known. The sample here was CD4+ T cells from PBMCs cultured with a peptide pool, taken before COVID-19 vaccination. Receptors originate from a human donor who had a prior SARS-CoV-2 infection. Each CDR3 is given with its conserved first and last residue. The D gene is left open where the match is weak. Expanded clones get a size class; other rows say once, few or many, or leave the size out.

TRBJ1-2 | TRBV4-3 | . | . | CASSQDNLPSGYTF | TGCGCCAGCAGCCAAGACAACTTACCTTCGGGCTACACCTTC
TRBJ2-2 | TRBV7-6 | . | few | CASSLWENTGELFF | TGTGCCAGCAGCTTGTGGGAGAACACCGGGGAGCTGTTTTTT
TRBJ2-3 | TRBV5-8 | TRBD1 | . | CASSEDRGTDTQYF | TGTGCCAGCAGCGAGGACAGGGGGACAGATACGCAGTATTTT
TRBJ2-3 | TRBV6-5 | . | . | CASSYGRGFTDTQYF | TGTGCCAGCAGTTACGGGCGCGGGTTCACAGATACGCAGTATTTT
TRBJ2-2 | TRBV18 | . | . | CASSPGMAGPGVTGELFF | TGTGCCAGCTCACCAGGAATGGCCGGTCCCGGGGTCACCGGGGAGCTGTTTTTT
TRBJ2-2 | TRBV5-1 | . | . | CASSLITGGVTGELFF | TGCGCCAGCAGCTTGATTACCGGGGGCGTCACCGGGGAGCTGTTTTTT
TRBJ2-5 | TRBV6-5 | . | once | CASRRGIQETQYF | TGTGCCAGCAGACGAGGGATACAAGAGACCCAGTACTTC
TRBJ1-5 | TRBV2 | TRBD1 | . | CASGDSHQPQHF | TGTGCCAGCGGGGACAGCCATCAGCCCCAGCATTTT
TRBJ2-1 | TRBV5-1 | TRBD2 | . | CASSHSGRGGEQFF | TGCGCCAGCAGCCATAGCGGGAGGGGCGGGGAGCAGTTCTTC
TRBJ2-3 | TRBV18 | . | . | CASSPQTDTQYF | TGTGCCAGCTCACCGCAAACAGATACGCAGTATTTT
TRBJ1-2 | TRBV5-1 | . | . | CASSLSTDYGYTF | TGCGCCAGCAGCTTGTCGACGGATTATGGCTACACCTTC
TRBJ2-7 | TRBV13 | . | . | CASSLGRTYEQYF | TGTGCCAGCAGCTTGGGACGGACCTACGAGCAGTACTTC
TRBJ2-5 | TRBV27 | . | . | CASSLLGSGQETQYF | TGTGCCAGCAGTTTATTGGGTAGCGGCCAAGAGACCCAGTACTTC
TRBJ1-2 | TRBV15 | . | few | CATSSIVLRTDGYTF | TGTGCCACCAGCAGCATAGTCTTGCGGACTGATGGCTACACCTTC
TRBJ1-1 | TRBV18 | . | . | CASSSQGINTEAFF | TGTGCCAGCTCCTCTCAGGGGATTAACACTGAAGCTTTCTTT
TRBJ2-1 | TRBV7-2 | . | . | CASSLGPLSSYNEQFF | TGTGCCAGCAGCTTAGGCCCGCTGAGCTCCTACAATGAGCAGTTCTTC
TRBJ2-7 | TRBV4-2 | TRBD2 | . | CASSRTRTSGSHYEQYF | TGTGCCAGCAGCCGAACTCGGACTAGCGGGAGCCACTACGAGCAGTACTTC
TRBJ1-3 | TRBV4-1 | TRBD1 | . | CASSQGLLAGGTGNTIYF | TGCGCCAGCAGCCAAGGGCTACTGGCAGGGGGTACTGGAAACACCATATATTTT
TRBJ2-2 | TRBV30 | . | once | CAWSVRLSGELFF | TGTGCCTGGAGTGTAAGACTATCCGGGGAGCTGTTTTTT
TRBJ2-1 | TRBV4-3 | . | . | CASSLSPGGGEYNEQFF | TGCGCCAGCAGCCTCTCGCCAGGTGGAGGGGAGTACAATGAGCAGTTCTTC
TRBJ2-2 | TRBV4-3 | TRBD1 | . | CASSQQGVGELFF | TGCGCCAGCAGCCAACAGGGGGTGGGGGAGCTGTTTTTT
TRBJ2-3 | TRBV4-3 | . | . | CASSQTDNTDTQYF | TGCGCCAGCAGCCAAACGGACAACACAGATACGCAGTATTTT
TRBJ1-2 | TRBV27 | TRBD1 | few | CASRRQGGGYGYTF | TGTGCCAGCAGACGACAGGGAGGGGGCTATGGCTACACCTTC
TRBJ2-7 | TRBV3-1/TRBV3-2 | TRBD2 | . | CASSHPSGGADEQYF | TGTGCCAGCAGCCATCCTAGCGGGGGGGCCGACGAGCAGTACTTC
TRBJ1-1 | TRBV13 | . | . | CASSPPPGNTEAFF | TGTGCCAGCAGCCCACCGCCGGGGAACACTGAAGCTTTCTTT
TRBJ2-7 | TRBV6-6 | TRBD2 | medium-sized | CASSYGRESDEQYF | TGTGCCAGCAGTTACGGGAGGGAATCTGACGAGCAGTACTTC
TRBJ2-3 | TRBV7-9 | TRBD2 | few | CASSPTVAGVATQYF | TGTGCCAGCAGCCCCACGGTAGCGGGAGTGGCTACGCAGTATTTT
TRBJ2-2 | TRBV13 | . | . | CASSLVRVGGELFF | TGTGCCAGCAGCTTGGTGCGGGTTGGCGGGGAGCTGTTTTTT
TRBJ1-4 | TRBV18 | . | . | CASSRDHNEKLFF | TGTGCCAGCTCTCGGGACCATAATGAAAAACTGTTTTTT
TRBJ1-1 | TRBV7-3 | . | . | CASSFSGPDTEAFF | TGTGCCAGCAGCTTTTCAGGGCCAGACACTGAAGCTTTCTTT
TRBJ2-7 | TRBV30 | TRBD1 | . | CAWSIFRDRGREQYF | TGTGCCTGGAGTATCTTCCGGGACAGGGGGCGCGAGCAGTACTTC
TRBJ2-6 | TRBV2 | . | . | CASSEALGTAASGANVLTF | TGTGCCAGCAGTGAAGCGCTTGGGACCGCGGCCTCTGGGGCCAACGTCCTGACTTTC